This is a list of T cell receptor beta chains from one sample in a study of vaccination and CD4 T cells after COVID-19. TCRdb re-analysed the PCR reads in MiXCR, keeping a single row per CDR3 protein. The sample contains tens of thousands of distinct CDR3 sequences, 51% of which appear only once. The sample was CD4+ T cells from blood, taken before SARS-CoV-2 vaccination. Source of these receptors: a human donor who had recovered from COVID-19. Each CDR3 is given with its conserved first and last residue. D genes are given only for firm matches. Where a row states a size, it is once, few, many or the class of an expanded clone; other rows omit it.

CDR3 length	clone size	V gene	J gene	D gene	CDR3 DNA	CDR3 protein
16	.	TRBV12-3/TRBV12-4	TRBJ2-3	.	TGTGCCAGCAGTCCAACAAAAGATTCTAGCACAGATACGCAGTATTTT	CASSPTKDSSTDTQYF
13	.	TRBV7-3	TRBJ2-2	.	TGTGCCAGCAGCTTAACGAGAGCCGGGGAGCTGTTTTTT	CASSLTRAGELFF
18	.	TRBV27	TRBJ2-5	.	TGTGCCAGCAGTTTAGGGAGCTTTCAGGGGAGAAGGCAAGAGACCCAGTACTTC	CASSLGSFQGRRQETQYF
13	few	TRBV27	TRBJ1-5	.	TGTGCCAGCAGTTTAGCCAGAAATCAGCCCCAGCATTTT	CASSLARNQPQHF
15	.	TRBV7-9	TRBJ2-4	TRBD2	TGTGCCAGCAGTCCTACGGGGGGGACCAAAAACATTCAGTACTTC	CASSPTGGTKNIQYF
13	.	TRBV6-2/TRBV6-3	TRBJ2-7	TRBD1	TGTGCCAGCAGTTCGGGACAGGGCTACGAGCAGTACTTC	CASSSGQGYEQYF
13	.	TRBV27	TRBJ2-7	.	TGTGCCAGCAGCCCTAATCAGAATGACGAGCAGTACTTC	CASSPNQNDEQYF
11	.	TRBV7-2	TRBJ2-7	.	TGTGCCAGCAAGGGGCAGATCGAGCAGTACTTC	CASKGQIEQYF
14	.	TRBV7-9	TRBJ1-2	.	TGTGCCAGCAGCTTGGCGGGGGGAGGGAGTGGCTACACCTTC	CASSLAGGGSGYTF
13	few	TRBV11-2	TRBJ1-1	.	TGTGCCAGCGGGCGAGATCAAGGGACTGAAGCTTTCTTT	CASGRDQGTEAFF
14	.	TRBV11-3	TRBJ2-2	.	TGTGCCAGCAGCTTGTCGTGGAACACCGGGGAGCTGTTTTTT	CASSLSWNTGELFF
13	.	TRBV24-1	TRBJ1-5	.	TGTGCCACCGGAACCGGGGGCAATCAGCCCCAGCATTTT	CATGTGGNQPQHF
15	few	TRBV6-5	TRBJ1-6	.	TGTGCCAGCAGTTCCTACGACAGGAATAATTCACCCCTCCACTTT	CASSSYDRNNSPLHF
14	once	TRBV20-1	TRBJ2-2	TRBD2	TGCAGTGCACTTAGCGGGAGTGGGGCCGGGGAGCTGTTTTTT	CSALSGSGAGELFF
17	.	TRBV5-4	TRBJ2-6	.	TGTGCCAGCAGTCTGTATACAGGTGACTCTGGGGCCAACGTCCTGACTTTC	CASSLYTGDSGANVLTF
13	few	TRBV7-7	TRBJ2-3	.	TGTGCCAGCAGCCCGGGGAGCGGCGATACGCAGTATTTT	CASSPGSGDTQYF
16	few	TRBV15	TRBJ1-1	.	TGTGCCACCAGCAGAGCAGGGAAGATCATGAACACTGAAGCTTTCTTT	CATSRAGKIMNTEAFF
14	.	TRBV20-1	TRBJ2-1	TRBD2	TGCAGTGCTAGCCTAGCGGAAGCTTACAATGAGCAGTTCTTC	CSASLAEAYNEQFF
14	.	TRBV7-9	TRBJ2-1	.	TGTGCCAGCAGCTTAGATGGCGGTAACAATGAGCAGTTCTTC	CASSLDGGNNEQFF
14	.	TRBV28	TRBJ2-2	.	TGTGCCAGCCGGCGCAGGGTGGTGACCGGGGAGCTGTTTTTT	CASRRRVVTGELFF
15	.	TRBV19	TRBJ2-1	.	TGTGCCAGTACCATTAGGGCAGGGCGGTTAAATGAGCAGTTCTTC	CASTIRAGRLNEQFF
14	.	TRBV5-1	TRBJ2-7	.	TGCGCCAGCAGCTTGGAGCGTACCTGGGGGGAGCAGTACTTC	CASSLERTWGEQYF
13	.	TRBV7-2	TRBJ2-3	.	TGTGCCAGCACCGACGGGTTGGGAGATACGCAGTATTTT	CASTDGLGDTQYF
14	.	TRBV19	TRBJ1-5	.	TGTGCCAGTCCCAGCAGGTATCCAAATCAGCCCCAGCATTTT	CASPSRYPNQPQHF
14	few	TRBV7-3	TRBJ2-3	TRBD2	TGTGCCAGCAGCTTAGGGGGGGTCACAGATACGCAGTATTTT	CASSLGGVTDTQYF
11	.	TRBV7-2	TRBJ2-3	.	TGTGCCAGCAGCCGTATTACGGGACAAATTTTT	CASSRITGQIF
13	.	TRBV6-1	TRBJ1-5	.	TGTGCCAGCAGTATACAGGTCAATCAGCCCCAGCATTTT	CASSIQVNQPQHF
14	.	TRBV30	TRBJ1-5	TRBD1	TGTGCCTGGAGTGCCGACAGGGACAATCAGCCCCAGCATTTT	CAWSADRDNQPQHF
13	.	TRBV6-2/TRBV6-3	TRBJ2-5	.	TGTGCCAGCAGTCTTCGGCGGCGAGAGACCCAGTACTTC	CASSLRRRETQYF
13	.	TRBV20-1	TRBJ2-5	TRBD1	TGCAGTGCTAGACAGGGGGCGGAAGAGACCCAGTACTTC	CSARQGAEETQYF
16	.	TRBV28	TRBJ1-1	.	TGTGCCAGCAGTCTTGTAGATCTACAGGGGAACACTGAAGCTTTCTTT	CASSLVDLQGNTEAFF
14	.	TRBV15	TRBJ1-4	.	TGTGCCACCAGCAGAGGGACGTCGACAGAAAAACTGTTTTTT	CATSRGTSTEKLFF
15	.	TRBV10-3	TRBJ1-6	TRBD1	TGTGCCATCAGTGAGCCGGGACAGGGACTGCAACCCCTCCACTTT	CAISEPGQGLQPLHF
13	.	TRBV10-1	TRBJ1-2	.	TGCGCCAGCAGTGAGTGGAGGTACTATGGCTACACCTTC	CASSEWRYYGYTF
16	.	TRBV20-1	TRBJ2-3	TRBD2	TGCAGTGCTATGGGCGCGGGAGCCAATCTTGCGGATACGCAGTATTTT	CSAMGAGANLADTQYF
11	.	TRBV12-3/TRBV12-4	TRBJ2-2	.	TGTGCCGGGCTAGGGGGCGGGGAGCTGTTTTTT	CAGLGGGELFF
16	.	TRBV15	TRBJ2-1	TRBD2	TGTGCCACCAGCAGAGGCTACGGACTAGGTCTTAATGAGCAGTTCTTC	CATSRGYGLGLNEQFF
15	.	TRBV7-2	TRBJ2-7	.	TGTGCCAGCAGCCAAGTTGGGGGAGTGTTCTACGAGCAGTACTTC	CASSQVGGVFYEQYF
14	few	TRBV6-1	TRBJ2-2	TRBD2	TGTGCCAGCAGTGAGCGGGAGGAGGTCGGGGAGCTGTTTTTT	CASSEREEVGELFF
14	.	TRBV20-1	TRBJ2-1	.	TGCAGTGCTGTCCGGGACCCCGCCTACAATGAGCAGTTCTTC	CSAVRDPAYNEQFF
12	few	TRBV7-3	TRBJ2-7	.	TGTGCCAGCAGCTCCACTAACTACGAGCAGTACTTC	CASSSTNYEQYF
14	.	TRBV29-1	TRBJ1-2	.	TGCAGCGTTGAAGATCTCGGGGGGAACTATGGCTACACCTTC	CSVEDLGGNYGYTF
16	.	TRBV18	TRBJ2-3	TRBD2	TGTGCCAGCTCACCCCTCGTGGCGGGAGGCGCAGATACGCAGTATTTT	CASSPLVAGGADTQYF